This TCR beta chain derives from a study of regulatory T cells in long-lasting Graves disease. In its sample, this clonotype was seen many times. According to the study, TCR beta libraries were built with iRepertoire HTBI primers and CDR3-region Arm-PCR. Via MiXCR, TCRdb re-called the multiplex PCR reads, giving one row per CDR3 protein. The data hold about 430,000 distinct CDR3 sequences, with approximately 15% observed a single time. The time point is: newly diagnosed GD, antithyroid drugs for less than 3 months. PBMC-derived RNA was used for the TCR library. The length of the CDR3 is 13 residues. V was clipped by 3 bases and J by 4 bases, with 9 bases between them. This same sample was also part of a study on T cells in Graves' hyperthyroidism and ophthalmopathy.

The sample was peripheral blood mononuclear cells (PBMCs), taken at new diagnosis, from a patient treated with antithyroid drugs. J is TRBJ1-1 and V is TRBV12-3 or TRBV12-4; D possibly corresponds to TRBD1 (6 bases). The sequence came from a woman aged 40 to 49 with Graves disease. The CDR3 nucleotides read TGTGCCAGCAGTTTTACGGGGGCCACTGAAGCTTTCTTT. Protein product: CASSFTGATEAFF.